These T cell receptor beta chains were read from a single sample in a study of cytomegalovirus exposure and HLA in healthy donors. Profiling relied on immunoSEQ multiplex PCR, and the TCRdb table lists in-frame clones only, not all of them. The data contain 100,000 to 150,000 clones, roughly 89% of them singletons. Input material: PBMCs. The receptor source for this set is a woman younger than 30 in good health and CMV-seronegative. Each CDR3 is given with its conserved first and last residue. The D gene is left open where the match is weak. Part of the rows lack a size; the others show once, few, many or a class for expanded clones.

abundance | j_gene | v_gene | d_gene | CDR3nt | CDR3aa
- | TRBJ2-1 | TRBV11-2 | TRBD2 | TGTGCCAGCAGGCAGCGGGAAGGAAATGAGCAGTTCTTC | CASRQREGNEQFF
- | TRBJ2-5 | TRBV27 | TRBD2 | TGTGCCAGCAGGAAATCACTAGCGGGAGATGGAGAGACCCAGTACTTC | CASRKSLAGDGETQYF
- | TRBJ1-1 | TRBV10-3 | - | TGTGCCATCAGTGAGGCGCCGGGGGTAAACACTGAAGCTTTCTTT | CAISEAPGVNTEAFF
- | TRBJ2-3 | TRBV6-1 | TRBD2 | TGTGCCAGCAAGGGAGCTAGCGGGGACACAGATACGCAGTATTTT | CASKGASGDTDTQYF
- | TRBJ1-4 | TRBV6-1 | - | TGTGCCAGCAGTGAGGGAGGGGAGGGGGAAAAACTGTTTTTT | CASSEGGEGEKLFF
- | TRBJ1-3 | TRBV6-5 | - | TGTGCCAGCAGCCCACAGGATTCTGGAAACACCATATATTTT | CASSPQDSGNTIYF
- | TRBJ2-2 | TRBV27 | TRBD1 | TGTGCCAGCAGTCCCGCGGGACAGGGAAACACCGGGGAGCTGTTTTTT | CASSPAGQGNTGELFF
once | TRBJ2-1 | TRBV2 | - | TGTGCCAGCAGTGTTCCACAGGGTAATGAGCAGTTCTTC | CASSVPQGNEQFF
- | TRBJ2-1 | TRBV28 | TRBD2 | TGTGCCAGCAGGGTGGGACTAGCGGAAAGTAGTACAATGATGCAGTTCTTC | CASRVGLAESSTMMQFF
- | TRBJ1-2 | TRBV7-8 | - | TGTGCCAGCAGTGAGAGGAGGGAACGGCGTAGCGAGAGGGGCTACACCTTC | CASSERRERRSERGYTF
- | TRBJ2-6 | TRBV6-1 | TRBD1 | TGTGCCAGCAGTGATATGGCAGGGGGCTCTGGGGCCAACGTCCTGACTTTC | CASSDMAGGSGANVLTF
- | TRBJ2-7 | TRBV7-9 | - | TGTGCCAGCAGCTTAGTAGTTGCGGGGGCCGGGTACGAGCAGTACTTC | CASSLVVAGAGYEQYF
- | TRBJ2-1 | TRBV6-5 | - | TGTGCCAGCAGTTGGCGCCTAGCCGGTGGGAGTGAGCAGTTCTTC | CASSWRLAGGSEQFF
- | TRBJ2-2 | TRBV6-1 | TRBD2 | TGTGCCAGCAGCGCGGGAGTAGATACCGGGGAGCTGTTTTTT | CASSAGVDTGELFF
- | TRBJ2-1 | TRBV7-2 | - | TGTGCCAGCAGCTTTCTCGGGGGGCCCAGTGAGCAGTTCTTC | CASSFLGGPSEQFF
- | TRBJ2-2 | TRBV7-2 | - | TGTGCCAGCAGCTTAGGGTTCCAGGGAGGCGGGGAGCTGTTTTTT | CASSLGFQGGGELFF
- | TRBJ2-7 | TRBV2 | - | TGTGCCAGCGGGAGAGCCCCCTACGAGCAGTACTTC | CASGRAPYEQYF
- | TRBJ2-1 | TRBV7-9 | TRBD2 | TGTGCCAGCAGCCCGGGACTAGCGGGGCGGTTCTTC | CASSPGLAGRFF
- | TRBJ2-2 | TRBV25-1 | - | TGTGCCAGCAGTGAAGTATTCGGGGAGCTGTTTTTT | CASSEVFGELFF
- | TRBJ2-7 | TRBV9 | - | TGTGCCAGCAGTCAGGGTAACGAGCAGTACTTC | CASSQGNEQYF
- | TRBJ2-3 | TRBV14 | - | TGTGCCAGCAGCACAGGAGCCGCAAATACGCAGTATTTT | CASSTGAANTQYF
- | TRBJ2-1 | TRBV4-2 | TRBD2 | TGTGCCAGCAGCCTGACTAGCGGGAGGGCCAAGAATGAGCAGTTCTTC | CASSLTSGRAKNEQFF
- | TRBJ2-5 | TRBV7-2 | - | TGTGCCAGCAGCGCCTTCACAGGGAGAACGGAGACCCAGTACTTC | CASSAFTGRTETQYF
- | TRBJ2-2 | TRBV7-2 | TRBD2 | TGTGCCAGCAGCTTAGGGACTAGACACACCGGGGAGCTGTTTTTT | CASSLGTRHTGELFF
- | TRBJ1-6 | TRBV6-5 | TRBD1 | TGTGCCAGCAGTGCACCAGGGGGGAGAAATTCACCCCTCCACTTT | CASSAPGGRNSPLHF
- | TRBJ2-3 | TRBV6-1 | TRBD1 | TGTGCCAGCAGTGGGCTGACAGGGGGAGGAACAGATACGCAGTATTTT | CASSGLTGGGTDTQYF
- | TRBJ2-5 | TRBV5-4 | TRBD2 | TGTGCCAGCAGCTTGGGCTTAGCGGGAGGGCCGAGGGGATGGGAGACCCAGTACTTC | CASSLGLAGGPRGWETQYF
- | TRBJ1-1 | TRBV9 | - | TGTGCCAGCAGCGCTCGGGGCGGAGGGTCTGAAGCTTTCTTT | CASSARGGGSEAFF
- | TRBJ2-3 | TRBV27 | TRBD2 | TGTGCCAGCAGTAGGGGACTAGCTCCCGCAGATACGCAGTATTTT | CASSRGLAPADTQYF
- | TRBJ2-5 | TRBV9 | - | TGTGCCAGCAGCGTAGTAGGTAGCGGTCAAGAGACCCAGTACTTC | CASSVVGSGQETQYF
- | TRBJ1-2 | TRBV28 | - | TGTGCCAGCAGTTTGGGAGATCAACCGAACTATGGCTACACCTTC | CASSLGDQPNYGYTF
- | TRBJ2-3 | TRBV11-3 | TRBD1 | TGTGCCAGCAGCCAGAGGGACAGGGAGCCCTATACGCAGTATTTT | CASSQRDREPYTQYF
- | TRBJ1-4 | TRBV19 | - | TGTGCCAGCGTATCCGCAGGGTTAAGCGATGAAAAACTGTTTTTT | CASVSAGLSDEKLFF
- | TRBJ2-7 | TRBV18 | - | TGTGCCAGCTCACCAGCAGGGGATGGCGAGCAGTACTTC | CASSPAGDGEQYF
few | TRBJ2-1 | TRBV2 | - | TGTGCCAGCAGCACCGGGACGGGACTCTACAATGAGCAGTTCTTC | CASSTGTGLYNEQFF
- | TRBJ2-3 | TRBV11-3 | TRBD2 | TGTGCCAGCAGCTTAGGCGGGAGGTTCTCAGATACGCAGTATTTT | CASSLGGRFSDTQYF
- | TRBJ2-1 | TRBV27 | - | TGTGCCAGCAGACTAAGCTCCTACAATGAGCAGTTCTTC | CASRLSSYNEQFF
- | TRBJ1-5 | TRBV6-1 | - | TGTGCCAGCAGTGAAGGGAGCGAAAATCAGCCCCAGCATTTT | CASSEGSENQPQHF
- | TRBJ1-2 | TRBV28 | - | TGTGCCAGCAGTGGGGGCTACTATGGCTACACCTTC | CASSGGYYGYTF
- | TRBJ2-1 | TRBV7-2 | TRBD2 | TGTGCCAGCAGGCTAGGGACTAGCGGGAGCAATGAGCAGTTCTTC | CASRLGTSGSNEQFF
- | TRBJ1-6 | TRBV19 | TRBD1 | TGTGCCAGTACCGACAGGGACGGTTCACCCCTCCACTTT | CASTDRDGSPLHF
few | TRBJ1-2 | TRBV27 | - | TGTGCCAGCAGTTCGGCGGGGGCAGGGGCCTATCGCTACACCTTC | CASSSAGAGAYRYTF
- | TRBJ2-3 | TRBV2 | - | TGTGCCAGCAAACGGAGGAGCACAGATACGCAGTATTTT | CASKRRSTDTQYF
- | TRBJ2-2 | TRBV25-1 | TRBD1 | TGTGCCAGCAGTTTTTTAGGGGGCAACACCGGGGAGCTGTTTTTT | CASSFLGGNTGELFF
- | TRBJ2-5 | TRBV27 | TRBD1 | TGTGCCAGCAGTATCGGACAGGGGGGGGAAGAGACCCAGTACTTC | CASSIGQGGEETQYF
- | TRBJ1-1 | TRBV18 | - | TGTGCCAGCTCACCATCCCAGGGAAATGTAGGGACTGAAGCTTTCTTT | CASSPSQGNVGTEAFF
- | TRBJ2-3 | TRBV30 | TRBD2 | TGTGCCTGGAGTGACACTAGCGGGGTAACAGATACGCAGTATTTT | CAWSDTSGVTDTQYF
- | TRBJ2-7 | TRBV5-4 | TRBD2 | TGTGCCAGCAGCCCAAAGGCCGGGACTAGCACGCACGAGCAGTACTTC | CASSPKAGTSTHEQYF
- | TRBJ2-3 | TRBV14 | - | TGTGCCAGCAGCCAAGGGCTAGGCAAAAGCACAGATACGCAGTATTTT | CASSQGLGKSTDTQYF
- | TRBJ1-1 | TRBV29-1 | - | TGCAGCGTCCTCAGGGGTGAAGCTTTCTTT | CSVLRGEAFF
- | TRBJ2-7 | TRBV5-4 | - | TGTGCCAGCAGCTTGGTGGCAGGGAATTCATACGAGCAGTACTTC | CASSLVAGNSYEQYF
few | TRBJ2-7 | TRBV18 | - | TGTGCCAGCTCACCGGGCAGGGCCTACGAGCAGTACTTC | CASSPGRAYEQYF
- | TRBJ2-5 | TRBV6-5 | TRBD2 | TGTGCCAGCAGTTCGGGACTAGCGATAAGAGAGACCCAGTACTTC | CASSSGLAIRETQYF
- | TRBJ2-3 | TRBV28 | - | TGTGCCAGCAGTTCCCAGGAGGCAGTCACAGATACGCAGTATTTT | CASSSQEAVTDTQYF
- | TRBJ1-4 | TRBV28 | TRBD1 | TGTGCCAGCAGGCTGGACAGGGGGATAGGAAAACTGTTTTTT | CASRLDRGIGKLFF